Listed below are T cell receptor beta chains from one sample, sequenced in a study of T cell responses to AZD1222 COVID-19 vaccine. Here immunoSEQ multiplex PCR was the method, and the copy in TCRdb shows in-frame clones only, minus some. The table lists around 140,000 clones, approximately 90% of them singletons, with 20% to 25% in the top ten. Material: peripheral blood, obtained on day 0 of AZD1222 vaccination. The receptor set was obtained from an adult in good health. The conserved cysteine and the conserved F or W are not part of the CDR3 here.

V gene: TRBV18; J gene: TRBJ2-3; CDR3 protein: ASSPPGLVADTQY
V gene: TRBV6-5; J gene: TRBJ2-3; CDR3 protein: ASRERGATDTQY
V gene: TRBV28; J gene: TRBJ1-2; CDR3 protein: ASKGPGALYGYT
V gene: TRBV5-1; J gene: TRBJ2-2; CDR3 protein: ASSLGRLAGELF
V gene: TRBV5-6; J gene: TRBJ1-3; CDR3 protein: ASSLDSENTIY
V gene: TRBV4-1; J gene: TRBJ1-5; CDR3 protein: ASSQEPYSNQPQH
V gene: TRBV13; J gene: TRBJ2-7; CDR3 protein: ASSEQSGTGTYEQY
V gene: TRBV4-3; J gene: TRBJ1-2; CDR3 protein: ASSQGTASYGYT
V gene: TRBV3-1/TRBV3-2; J gene: TRBJ1-2; CDR3 protein: ASSQGVGGLERNYGYT
V gene: TRBV7-8; J gene: TRBJ2-1; CDR3 protein: ASIPGLAETYNEQF
V gene: TRBV15; J gene: TRBJ1-3; CDR3 protein: ATSRDGRGSGNTIY
V gene: TRBV2; J gene: TRBJ1-2; CDR3 protein: ASRVEGPYGYT
V gene: TRBV7-2; J gene: TRBJ2-1; CDR3 protein: ASSLGPSGGVEQF
V gene: TRBV18; J gene: TRBJ1-5; CDR3 protein: ASSHRDGNQPQH
V gene: TRBV6-6; J gene: TRBJ1-2; CDR3 protein: ASSSKGAGFYGYT
V gene: TRBV7-8; J gene: TRBJ2-5; CDR3 protein: ASSPRPGSETQY
V gene: TRBV21-1; J gene: TRBJ1-3; CDR3 protein: ASSARPSSGNTIY
V gene: TRBV7-2; J gene: TRBJ2-7; CDR3 protein: ASSPLTINEQY
V gene: TRBV7-2; J gene: TRBJ2-2; CDR3 protein: ASTRTVSVTGELF
V gene: TRBV7-9; J gene: TRBJ1-2; CDR3 protein: ASSLRVEGYT
V gene: TRBV9; J gene: TRBJ1-5; CDR3 protein: ASSQGALSNQPQH
V gene: TRBV27; J gene: TRBJ2-7; CDR3 protein: ACGGDGTRSYEQY
V gene: TRBV6-1; J gene: TRBJ1-1; CDR3 protein: ASSELGGNTEAF
V gene: TRBV20-1; J gene: TRBJ1-3; CDR3 protein: ADKSGNTIY
V gene: TRBV5-5; J gene: TRBJ1-1; CDR3 protein: ASSSAMNTEAF
V gene: TRBV29-1; J gene: TRBJ1-1; CDR3 protein: SVVTPNTEAF
V gene: TRBV9; J gene: TRBJ2-7; CDR3 protein: ASARHGQGIYEQY
V gene: TRBV19; J gene: TRBJ2-2; CDR3 protein: ATRRTGDTGELF
V gene: TRBV7-7; J gene: TRBJ2-2; CDR3 protein: ASSLAGSGTSNTGELF
V gene: TRBV7-2; J gene: TRBJ2-2; CDR3 protein: ASSLRSSSGELF
V gene: TRBV28; J gene: TRBJ1-3; CDR3 protein: ASSLGGKGSGNTIY
V gene: TRBV7-2; J gene: TRBJ1-5; CDR3 protein: ASSPTRDQPQH
V gene: TRBV19; J gene: TRBJ2-7; CDR3 protein: ASSQGFSYEQY
V gene: TRBV5-1; J gene: TRBJ1-2; CDR3 protein: ASNDRAEGYT
V gene: TRBV7-9; J gene: TRBJ1-5; CDR3 protein: ASSVEYSNQPQH
V gene: TRBV10-2; J gene: TRBJ1-5; CDR3 protein: ASSSDLGLAQH
V gene: TRBV6-5; J gene: TRBJ1-1; CDR3 protein: ASSQGVGAEAF
V gene: TRBV6-5; J gene: TRBJ1-4; CDR3 protein: ASSGVTNEKLF
V gene: TRBV7-6; J gene: TRBJ1-6; CDR3 protein: ASSSTGTGKGGGSPLH
V gene: TRBV5-5; J gene: TRBJ1-5; CDR3 protein: ASSLFTTLNQPQH
V gene: TRBV18; J gene: TRBJ1-3; CDR3 protein: ASSRGNTIY